Listed below are T cell receptor beta chains from one sample, sequenced in a study of control samples from healthy donors and cancer patients. Profiled with immunoSEQ multiplex PCR; TCRdb holds only in-frame clones, not every one. The profile shows 90,000 or so clones, 86% of them singletons. Specimen: blood. These receptors were taken from a woman aged 50 to 65 in good health. Each CDR3 is given with its conserved first and last residue. The D gene is left open where the match is weak. Only part of the rows carry a size: once, few, many, or a class if the clone is expanded.

V gene: TRBV19
J gene: TRBJ2-3
D gene: -
clone size: -
CDR3 DNA: TGTGCCAGTAGTATATGGGGTTCTAGCACAGATACGCAGTATTTT
CDR3 protein: CASSIWGSSTDTQYF

V gene: TRBV28
J gene: TRBJ2-3
D gene: -
clone size: -
CDR3 DNA: TGTGCCAGCAGTTTATGGGGTAGTGGCACAGATACGCAGTATTTT
CDR3 protein: CASSLWGSGTDTQYF

V gene: TRBV19
J gene: TRBJ1-2
D gene: -
clone size: -
CDR3 DNA: TGTGCCAGTAGTATAGACACCAGGTCGGAAGCTAACTATGGCTACACCTTC
CDR3 protein: CASSIDTRSEANYGYTF

V gene: TRBV2
J gene: TRBJ2-1
D gene: TRBD2
clone size: -
CDR3 DNA: TGTGCCAGCAGACTAGCGGGGGGACCCTACAATGAGCAGTTCTTC
CDR3 protein: CASRLAGGPYNEQFF

V gene: TRBV27
J gene: TRBJ1-4
D gene: -
clone size: -
CDR3 DNA: TGTGCCAGCGGCCCGACAGCAACTAATGAAAAACTGTTTTTT
CDR3 protein: CASGPTATNEKLFF

V gene: TRBV19
J gene: TRBJ2-3
D gene: -
clone size: -
CDR3 DNA: TGTGCCAGTGGGTACACAGATACGCAGTATTTT
CDR3 protein: CASGYTDTQYF

V gene: TRBV6-2/TRBV6-3
J gene: TRBJ2-3
D gene: TRBD2
clone size: -
CDR3 DNA: TGTGCCAGCAGTTACGGGACTAGCGGAGCAGATACGCAGTATTTT
CDR3 protein: CASSYGTSGADTQYF

V gene: TRBV6-5
J gene: TRBJ2-5
D gene: -
clone size: -
CDR3 DNA: TGTGCCAGCAGTTACCGAAGCCCCCAAGGGATGGAGACCCAGTACTTC
CDR3 protein: CASSYRSPQGMETQYF

V gene: TRBV19
J gene: TRBJ2-2
D gene: -
clone size: -
CDR3 DNA: TGTGCCAGTAGTCAGTTAATGAGGGCCGACACCGGGGAGCTGTTTTTT
CDR3 protein: CASSQLMRADTGELFF

V gene: TRBV18
J gene: TRBJ2-3
D gene: TRBD1
clone size: -
CDR3 DNA: TGTGCCAGCTCACGAACTACGACAGGGTCGCTCACAGATACGCAGTATTTT
CDR3 protein: CASSRTTTGSLTDTQYF

V gene: TRBV18
J gene: TRBJ2-1
D gene: TRBD2
clone size: -
CDR3 DNA: TGTGCCAGCTCACCGACTAGCACCGGCAATGAGCAGTTCTTC
CDR3 protein: CASSPTSTGNEQFF

V gene: TRBV12-3/TRBV12-4
J gene: TRBJ1-3
D gene: -
clone size: -
CDR3 DNA: TGTGCCAGCCCCGGGGGGCCTGGAAACACCATATATTTT
CDR3 protein: CASPGGPGNTIYF

V gene: TRBV5-4
J gene: TRBJ1-2
D gene: -
clone size: -
CDR3 DNA: TGTGCCAGCAGCTTGGATGGCTATGGCTACACCTTC
CDR3 protein: CASSLDGYGYTF

V gene: TRBV4-2
J gene: TRBJ2-2
D gene: TRBD2
clone size: -
CDR3 DNA: TGTGCCAGCAGCCAAGACTCGGGACTAGCGGTCGCCGGGGAGCTGTTTTTT
CDR3 protein: CASSQDSGLAVAGELFF

V gene: TRBV19
J gene: TRBJ1-2
D gene: -
clone size: -
CDR3 DNA: TGTGCCAGTAATAAAGGAGGCGGCGGACTACATTCCGACTATGGCTACACCTTC
CDR3 protein: CASNKGGGGLHSDYGYTF

V gene: TRBV10-2
J gene: TRBJ2-2
D gene: TRBD2
clone size: -
CDR3 DNA: TGCGCCAGCAGTGCCTCCCCAGGACTAGCGGGATTAGCCGGGGAGCTGTTTTTT
CDR3 protein: CASSASPGLAGLAGELFF

V gene: TRBV7-9
J gene: TRBJ1-1
D gene: TRBD1
clone size: once
CDR3 DNA: TGTGCCAGCAGCTCCAGAGTTCTTCGACGGACAGGGAGCACTGAAGCTTTCTTT
CDR3 protein: CASSSRVLRRTGSTEAFF

V gene: TRBV19
J gene: TRBJ1-2
D gene: -
clone size: -
CDR3 DNA: TGTGCCAGTACCCCCTGGGGTGAGGTGGGCTATGGCTACACCTTC
CDR3 protein: CASTPWGEVGYGYTF

V gene: TRBV5-4
J gene: TRBJ2-1
D gene: TRBD2
clone size: -
CDR3 DNA: TGTGCCAGCAGCTTGGGGGCGGGAGGGCCTTTGGGTGAGCAGTTCTTC
CDR3 protein: CASSLGAGGPLGEQFF

V gene: TRBV5-6
J gene: TRBJ1-2
D gene: -
clone size: -
CDR3 DNA: TGTGCCAGCAGCTTGGCCAAGGTAATCTCCCCGGTAAACTATGGCTACACCTTC
CDR3 protein: CASSLAKVISPVNYGYTF

V gene: TRBV9
J gene: TRBJ2-5
D gene: -
clone size: few
CDR3 DNA: TGTGCCAGCAGCGCAACTAGGTTGGGACAAGAGACCCAGTACTTC
CDR3 protein: CASSATRLGQETQYF

V gene: TRBV19
J gene: TRBJ1-4
D gene: -
clone size: once
CDR3 DNA: TGTGCCAGTAGTGGGATGGGACTAGTGGGCGAAAAACTGTTTTTT
CDR3 protein: CASSGMGLVGEKLFF

V gene: TRBV7-8
J gene: TRBJ1-2
D gene: -
clone size: -
CDR3 DNA: TGTGCCAGCAGCCATCGAGGGGGGCGTACCTATGGCTACACCTTC
CDR3 protein: CASSHRGGRTYGYTF

V gene: TRBV9
J gene: TRBJ1-4
D gene: -
clone size: -
CDR3 DNA: TGTGCCAGCAGCGTAGATGGCAGGAGGGGGGGAAAACTGTTTTTT
CDR3 protein: CASSVDGRRGGKLFF

V gene: TRBV15
J gene: TRBJ2-6
D gene: -
clone size: -
CDR3 DNA: TGTGCCACCAGCACATACCGCTCTGGGGCCAACGTCCTGACTTTC
CDR3 protein: CATSTYRSGANVLTF

V gene: TRBV11-1
J gene: TRBJ2-1
D gene: TRBD2
clone size: once
CDR3 DNA: TGTGCCAGCAGCTATAGCGGGAGGTCAAACAATGAGCAGTTCTTC
CDR3 protein: CASSYSGRSNNEQFF

V gene: TRBV5-1
J gene: TRBJ2-7
D gene: -
clone size: -
CDR3 DNA: TGCGCCAGCAGCCTAGACGGGACTAGGGGGCGCGAGCAGTACTTC
CDR3 protein: CASSLDGTRGREQYF